Below, 4 T cell receptor beta chains from the same sample are listed, as sequenced in a study of T cells in Graves' hyperthyroidism and ophthalmopathy. TCR beta CDR3 sequences were amplified from RNA transcripts. Researchers ran a first-round RT-PCR on the TCR CDR3 using the HTBI primer set. TCRdb fed the multiplex PCR reads into MiXCR, producing one record per CDR3 protein. This table holds approximately 320,000 distinct CDR3 sequences, approximately 17% found once. Sequences were obtained from blood. Every receptor here comes from a man aged 25-40 years with Graves' hyperthyroidism.

In its sample, this clonotype was seen a few times. V usage is TRBV20-1 and J usage is TRBJ2-7; no clear D. The CDR3 has 14 residues. CDR1 and CDR2 (germline): DFQATT, SNEGSKA (reference sequence). Trimming shortened V by 0 bases and J by 0 bases, and 9 bases separated the two germline ends. The CDR3 spells CSARDVARSYEQYF. The DNA for the CDR3 is TGCAGTGCTAGAGATGTCGCGCGCTCCTACGAGCAGTACTTC.

The gene calls are TRBV6-5 and TRBJ2-2, with D perhaps TRBD2 (5 bases). Trimming took off 4 bases at V and 6 bases at J, with 12 bases between the two ends. CDR3 size: 14 residues. Per the germline V gene, CDR1 is MNHEY and CDR2 is SVGAGI. In DNA, the CDR3 is TGTGCCAGCAGTTGGGGTTCGGGGTCCGGGGAGCTGTTTTTT. Translated, it gives CASSWGSGSGELFF.

This clonotype showed up just a few times. This sequence joins TRBV6-5 and TRBJ1-1; D possibly corresponds to TRBD1 (5 bases). The V and J ends lost 4 bases and 1 base respectively, with 13 bases between them. Germline V gene lookup returns CDR1 MNHEY and CDR2 SVGAGI. The CDR3 covers 15 residues. The CDR3 DNA is TGTGCCAGCAGTTTGGGGGACCAGGGGAACACTGAAGCTTTCTTT. It is translated as CASSLGDQGNTEAFF.

This clonotype has a count of ten or more. V is TRBV3-1 and J is TRBJ2-7; TRBD2 agrees at 9 bases. Germline V gene sequence: CDR1 LGHDT, CDR2 YNNKEL (reference sequence). The CDR3 consists of 13 residues. The V and J ends lost 4 bases and 4 bases, in that order; junction bases with no gene match: 2. CDR3 in DNA: TGTGCCAGCAGCCGGACTAGCGATTACGAGCAGTACTTC. Protein: CASSRTSDYEQYF.